These 2 T cell receptor beta chains originate from one sample sequenced in a study of regulatory T cells in long-lasting Graves disease. Time point indicated: persistent/refractory GD, antithyroid drugs over 5 years with positive TRAb. From RNA extracted from PBMCs, the TCR library was made. To make TCR beta libraries, researchers used iRepertoire HTBI primers and Arm-PCR of CDR3 regions. TCRdb fed the multiplex PCR reads into MiXCR, producing one record per CDR3 protein. The sample lists 500,000 to 800,000 distinct CDR3 sequences, 25% to 35% occurring once. The sequencing here drew on peripheral blood mononuclear cells (PBMCs), taken when the disease was refractory, from a patient treated with antithyroid drugs. These receptors were taken from a female donor with Graves disease.

The V and J genes are TRBV29-1 and TRBJ1-1; a weak D match, TRBD1 (5 bases). Trimming shortened V by 4 bases and J by 7 bases, and 10 bases separated the two germline ends. From germline, CDR1 is SQVTM and CDR2 ANQGSEA. The CDR3 extends over 11 amino acids. The CDR3 region has the DNA TGCAGCGTTGTCGCGACAGATGAAGCTTTCTTT. This codes for CSVVATDEAFF.

This clonotype was observed a single time. The chain carries TRBV4-1 and TRBJ1-1, with D perhaps TRBD1 (5 bases). CDR1 is MGHRA and CDR2 is YSYEKL in the germline V gene. V dropped 3 bases and J dropped 5 bases, with 16 bases sitting between them. The length of the CDR3 is 15 residues. The CDR3 spells CASSQTNVWGTEAFF. CDR3 nucleotide sequence: TGCGCCAGCAGCCAGACTAATGTATGGGGGACTGAAGCTTTCTTT.